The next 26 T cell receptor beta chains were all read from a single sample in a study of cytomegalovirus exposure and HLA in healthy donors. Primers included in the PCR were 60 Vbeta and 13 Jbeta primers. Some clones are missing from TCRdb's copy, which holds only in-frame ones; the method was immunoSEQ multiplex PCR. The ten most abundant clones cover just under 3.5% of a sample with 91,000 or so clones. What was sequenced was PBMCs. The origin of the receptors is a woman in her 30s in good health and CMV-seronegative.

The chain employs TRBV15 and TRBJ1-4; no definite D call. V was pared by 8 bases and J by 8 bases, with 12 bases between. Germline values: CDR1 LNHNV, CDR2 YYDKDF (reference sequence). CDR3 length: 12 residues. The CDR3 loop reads CATLEEGEKLFF. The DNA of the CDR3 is TGTGCCACCCTCGAGGAGGGAGAAAAACTGTTTTTT.

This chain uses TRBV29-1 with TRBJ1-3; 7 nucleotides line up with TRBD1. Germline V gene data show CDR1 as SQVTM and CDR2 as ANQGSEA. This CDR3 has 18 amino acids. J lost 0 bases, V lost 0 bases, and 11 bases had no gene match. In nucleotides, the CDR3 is TGCAGCGTTGAAGATTTGAGGGACAGTACCTCCTCTGGAAACACCATATATTTT. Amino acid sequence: CSVEDLRDSTSSGNTIYF.

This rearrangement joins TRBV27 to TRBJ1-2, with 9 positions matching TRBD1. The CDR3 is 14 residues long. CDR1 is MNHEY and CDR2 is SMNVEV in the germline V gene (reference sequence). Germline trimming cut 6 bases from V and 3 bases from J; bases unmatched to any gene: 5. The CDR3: CASSWGQGDYGYTF. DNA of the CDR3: TGTGCCAGCAGCTGGGGACAGGGCGACTATGGCTACACCTTC.

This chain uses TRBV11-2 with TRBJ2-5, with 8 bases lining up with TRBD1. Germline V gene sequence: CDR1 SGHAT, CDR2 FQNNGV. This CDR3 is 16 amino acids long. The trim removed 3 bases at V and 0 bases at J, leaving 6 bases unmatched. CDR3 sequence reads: CASSFWARGHQETQYF. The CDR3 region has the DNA TGTGCCAGCAGCTTCTGGGCCAGGGGGCACCAAGAGACCCAGTACTTC.

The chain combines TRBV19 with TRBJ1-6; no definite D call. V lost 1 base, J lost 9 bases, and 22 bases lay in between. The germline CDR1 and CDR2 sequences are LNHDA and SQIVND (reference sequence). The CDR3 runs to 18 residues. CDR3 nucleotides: TGTGCCAGTAGTATAGGCGGGAGCGGTAACGTCCGGACTTCACCCCTCCACTTT. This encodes CASSIGGSGNVRTSPLHF.

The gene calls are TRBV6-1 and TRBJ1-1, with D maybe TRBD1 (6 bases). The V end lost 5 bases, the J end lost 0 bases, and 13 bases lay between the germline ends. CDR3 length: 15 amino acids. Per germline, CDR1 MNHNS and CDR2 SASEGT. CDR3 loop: CASSRLTGMNTEAFF. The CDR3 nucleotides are TGTGCCAGCAGTCGATTGACAGGAATGAACACTGAAGCTTTCTTT.

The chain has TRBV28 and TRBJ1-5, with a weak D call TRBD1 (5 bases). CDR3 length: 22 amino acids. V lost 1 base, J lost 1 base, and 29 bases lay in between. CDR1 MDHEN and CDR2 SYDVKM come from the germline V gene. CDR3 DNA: TGTGCCAGCAGTTTATTACACCGGGGGACCGAGTCACTCCGCGGGAGCAATCAGCCCCAGCATTTT. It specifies CASSLLHRGTESLRGSNQPQHF.

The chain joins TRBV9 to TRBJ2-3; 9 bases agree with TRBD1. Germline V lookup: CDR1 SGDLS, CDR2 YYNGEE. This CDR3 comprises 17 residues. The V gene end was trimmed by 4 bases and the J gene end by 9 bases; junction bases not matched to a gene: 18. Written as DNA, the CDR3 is TGTGCCAGCAGCCTAACGGGGACAGGGCATTCCGCCCCGACGCAGTATTTT. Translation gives CASSLTGTGHSAPTQYF.

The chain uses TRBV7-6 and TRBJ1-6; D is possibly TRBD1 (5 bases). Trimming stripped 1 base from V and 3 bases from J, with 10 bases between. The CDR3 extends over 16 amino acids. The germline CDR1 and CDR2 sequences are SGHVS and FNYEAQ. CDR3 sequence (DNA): TGTGCCAGCAGCTTAGGGCAGGGAATCTATAATTCACCCCTCCACTTT. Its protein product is CASSLGQGIYNSPLHF.

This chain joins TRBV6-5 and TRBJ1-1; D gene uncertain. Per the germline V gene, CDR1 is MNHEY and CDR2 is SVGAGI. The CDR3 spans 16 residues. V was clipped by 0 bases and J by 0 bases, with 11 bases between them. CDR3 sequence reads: CASSYSYRGMNTEAFF. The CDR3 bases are TGTGCCAGCAGTTACTCTTATCGGGGAATGAACACTGAAGCTTTCTTT.

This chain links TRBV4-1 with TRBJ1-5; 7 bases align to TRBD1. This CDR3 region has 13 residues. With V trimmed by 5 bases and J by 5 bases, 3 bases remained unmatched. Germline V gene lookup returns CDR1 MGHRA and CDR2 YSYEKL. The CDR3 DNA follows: TGCGCCAGCAGCTTAACAGGGGATCAGCCCCAGCATTTT. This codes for CASSLTGDQPQHF.

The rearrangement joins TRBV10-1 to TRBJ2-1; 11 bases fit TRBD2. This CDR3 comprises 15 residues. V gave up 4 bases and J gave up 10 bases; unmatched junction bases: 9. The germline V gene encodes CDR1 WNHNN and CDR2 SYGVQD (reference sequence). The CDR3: CASSAMTSGEHEQFF. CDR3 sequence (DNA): TGCGCCAGCAGTGCGATGACTAGCGGGGAACACGAGCAGTTCTTC.

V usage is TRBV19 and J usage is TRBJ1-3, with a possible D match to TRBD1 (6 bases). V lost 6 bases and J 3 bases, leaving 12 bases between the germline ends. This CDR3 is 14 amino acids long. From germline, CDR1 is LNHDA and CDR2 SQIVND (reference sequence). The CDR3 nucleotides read TGTGCCAGTAGGGCAGGGGCGAGTGGAAACACCATATATTTT. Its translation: CASRAGASGNTIYF.

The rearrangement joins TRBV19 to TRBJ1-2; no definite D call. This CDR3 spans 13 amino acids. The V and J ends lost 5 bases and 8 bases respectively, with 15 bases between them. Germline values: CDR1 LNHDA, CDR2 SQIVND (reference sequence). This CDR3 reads CASSASGLGGYTF. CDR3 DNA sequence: TGTGCCAGTAGTGCCTCGGGATTGGGCGGCTACACCTTC.

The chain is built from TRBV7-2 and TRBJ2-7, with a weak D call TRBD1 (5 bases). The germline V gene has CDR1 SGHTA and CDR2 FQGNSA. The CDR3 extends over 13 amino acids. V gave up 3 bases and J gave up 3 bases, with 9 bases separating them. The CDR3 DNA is TGTGCCAGCAGCTTCGGACACATCTACGAGCAGTACTTC. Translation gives CASSFGHIYEQYF.

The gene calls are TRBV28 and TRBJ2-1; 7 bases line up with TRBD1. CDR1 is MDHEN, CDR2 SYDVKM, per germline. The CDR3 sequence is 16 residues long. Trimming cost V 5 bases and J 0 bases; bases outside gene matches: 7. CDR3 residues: CASSAGTARSYNEQFF. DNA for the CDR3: TGTGCCAGCAGTGCAGGGACAGCTCGCTCCTACAATGAGCAGTTCTTC. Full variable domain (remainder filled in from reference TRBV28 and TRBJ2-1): DVKVTQSSRYLVKRTGEKVFLECVQDMDHENMFWYRQDPGLGLRLIYFSYDVKMKEKGDIPEGYSVSREKKERFSLILESASTNQTSMYLCASSAGTARSYNEQFFGPGTRLTVL.

Here the CDR3 reads CAISGLAGQGNEQFF. CDR3 DNA: TGTGCCATCAGTGGCCTAGCGGGACAGGGGAATGAGCAGTTCTTC. The chain has TRBV10-3 and TRBJ2-1; D may be TRBD1 (10 bases). V shed 4 bases and J shed 7 bases, with 17 bases lying between them. CDR1 and CDR2 from the germline V gene are ENHRY and SYGVKD. This CDR3 has 15 residues.

The CDR3 coding sequence is TGCGCCAGCAGCTTGGACCCAGGTATCACTGAAGCTTTCTTT. This sequence encodes CASSLDPGITEAFF. The rearrangement joins TRBV5-1 to TRBJ1-1; no clear D. The germline gives CDR1 SGHRS, CDR2 YFSETQ. V gave up 0 bases and J gave up 4 bases, with 10 bases separating them. The CDR3 extends over 14 amino acids.

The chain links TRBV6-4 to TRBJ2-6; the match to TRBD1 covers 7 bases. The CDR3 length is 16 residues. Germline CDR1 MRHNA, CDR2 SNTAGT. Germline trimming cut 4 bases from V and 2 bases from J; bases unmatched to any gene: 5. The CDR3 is CASSVDRETGANVLTF. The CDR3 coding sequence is TGTGCCAGCAGTGTTGACAGGGAGACTGGGGCCAACGTCCTGACTTTC.

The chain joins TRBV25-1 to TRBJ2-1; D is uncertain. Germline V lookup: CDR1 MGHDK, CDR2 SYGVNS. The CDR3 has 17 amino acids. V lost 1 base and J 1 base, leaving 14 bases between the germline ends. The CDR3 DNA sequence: TGTGCCAGCAGTGAATTCGCAGCGACCGGATCCTACAATGAGCAGTTCTTC. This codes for CASSEFAATGSYNEQFF.

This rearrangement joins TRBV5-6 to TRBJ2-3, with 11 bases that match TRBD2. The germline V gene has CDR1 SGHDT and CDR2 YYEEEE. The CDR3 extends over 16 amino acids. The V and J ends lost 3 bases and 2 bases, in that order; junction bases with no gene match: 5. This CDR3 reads CASSSRTSGLTDTQYF. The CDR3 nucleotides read TGTGCCAGCAGCTCACGGACTAGCGGGCTCACAGATACGCAGTATTTT.

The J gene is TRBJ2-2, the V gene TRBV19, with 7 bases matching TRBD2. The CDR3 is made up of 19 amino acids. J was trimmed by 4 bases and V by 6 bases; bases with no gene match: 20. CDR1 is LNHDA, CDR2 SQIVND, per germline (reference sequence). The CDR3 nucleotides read TGTGCCAGTAGGACTGTCGGGGTATCGGGGACTAAGGGCACCGGGGAGCTGTTTTTT. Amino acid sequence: CASRTVGVSGTKGTGELFF.

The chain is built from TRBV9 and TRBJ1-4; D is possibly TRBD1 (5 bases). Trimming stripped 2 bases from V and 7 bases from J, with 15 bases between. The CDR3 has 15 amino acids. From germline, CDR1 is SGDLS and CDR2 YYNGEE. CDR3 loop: CASSVSQGFGEKLFF. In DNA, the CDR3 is TGTGCCAGCAGCGTCAGCCAGGGTTTCGGTGAAAAACTGTTTTTT.

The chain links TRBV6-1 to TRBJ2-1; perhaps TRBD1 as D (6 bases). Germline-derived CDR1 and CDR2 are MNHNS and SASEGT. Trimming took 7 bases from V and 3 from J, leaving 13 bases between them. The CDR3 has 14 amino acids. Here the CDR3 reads CASKDSSIYNEQFF. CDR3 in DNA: TGTGCCAGCAAGGACAGCAGCATCTACAATGAGCAGTTCTTC.

CDR3 coding DNA: TGTGCCAGCAGCCCAACGGACAGTTATAGCAATCAGCCCCAGCATTTT. This sequence encodes CASSPTDSYSNQPQHF. This chain links TRBV9 with TRBJ1-5; tentative D call: TRBD1 (6 bases). From germline, CDR1 is SGDLS and CDR2 YYNGEE. This CDR3 spans 16 amino acids. Trimming stripped 4 bases from V and 0 bases from J, with 14 bases between.

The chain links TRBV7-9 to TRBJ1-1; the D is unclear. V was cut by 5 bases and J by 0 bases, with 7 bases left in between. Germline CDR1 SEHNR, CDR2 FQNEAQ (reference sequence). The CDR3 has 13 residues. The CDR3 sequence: CASSRGMNTEAFF. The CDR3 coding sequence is TGTGCCAGCAGCCGGGGTATGAACACTGAAGCTTTCTTT.